The 9 T cell receptor beta chains given below trace back to one sample, sequenced in a study of CD8 T cells in Susac syndrome. Random hexamers primed reverse transcription of about 0.45 to 1 ug RNA. TCRdb ran MiXCR on the immunoSEQ multiplex PCR reads and lists one entry per CDR3 protein. The sample records over 120,000 distinct CDR3 sequences, about 95% being singletons. The sample taken for sequencing was CD4+ T cells from PBMCs. The receptors shown here come from a human donor with Susac syndrome.

This chain uses TRBV20-1 with TRBJ1-6; D uncertain. The CDR3 covers 16 residues. Germline lookup yields CDR1 DFQATT and CDR2 SNEGSKA (reference sequence). Trimming took off 5 bases at V and 9 bases at J, with 23 bases between the two ends. The CDR3 DNA is TGCAGTGCTCATGGGAATTTCGACCGGGTCGGTTCACCCCTCCACTTT. This sequence encodes CSAHGNFDRVGSPLHF.

The chain combines TRBV18 with TRBJ1-4, with TRBD1 matching 7 bases. CDR1 and CDR2 (germline): KGHSH, LQKENI. The CDR3 totals 16 residues. V was pared by 3 bases and J by 7 bases, with 11 bases of the junction left unmatched. CDR3: CASSPAVGTVTEKLFF. The CDR3 region has the DNA TGTGCCAGCTCACCGGCAGTAGGGACAGTGACTGAAAAACTGTTTTTT.

The V call is TRBV29-1, the J call TRBJ2-7, with 10 bases lining up with TRBD2. CDR1 and CDR2 (germline): SQVTM, ANQGSEA. CDR3 length: 17 residues. Trimming at V came to 4 bases and at J to 7 bases, leaving 19 bases not matched to a gene. In DNA, the CDR3 is TGCAGCGTTGCTCGCCAGGGAAAAGCGGGGGGGACGGAGGAGCAGTACTTC. Translated: CSVARQGKAGGTEEQYF.

For the CDR3, the DNA is TGTGCCAGCAGTTACGGCAGACTCAGCAATCAGCCCCAGCATTTT. Translation: CASSYGRLSNQPQHF. The rearrangement links TRBV6-2 or TRBV6-3 to TRBJ1-5; D is unclear. CDR1 and CDR2 (germline): MNHEY, SVGEGT. V gave up 2 bases and J gave up 1 base, with 9 bases separating them. CDR3 length: 15 residues.

This sequence joins TRBV20-1 and TRBJ1-5, with TRBD1 as a possible D gene (5 bases). Germline CDR1 and CDR2: DFQATT and SNEGSKA (reference sequence). With 2 bases removed from V and 3 bases from J, the gap between germline ends came to 8 bases. The CDR3 contains 13 residues. Here the CDR3 DNA reads TGCAGTGCTAGACTGGGGGTCAATCAGCCCCAGCATTTT. Protein sequence: CSARLGVNQPQHF.

The rearrangement uses TRBV30 and TRBJ2-5; no reliable D call. Looked up from germline, CDR1 is GTSNPN and CDR2 is SVGIG (reference sequence). Trimming shortened V by 3 bases and J by 1 base, and 18 bases separated the two germline ends. The CDR3 is 16 residues long. CDR3 sequence: CAWSMRPEFPQETQYF. CDR3 sequence (DNA): TGTGCCTGGAGCATGAGGCCTGAGTTCCCCCAAGAGACCCAGTACTTC. Drawing the rest from reference TRBV30 and TRBJ2-5, the complete variable domain is SQTIHQWPATLVQPVGSPLSLECTVEGTSNPNLYWYRQAAGRGLQLLFYSVGIGQISSEVPQNLSASRPQDRQFILSSKKLLLSDSGFYLCAWSMRPEFPQETQYFGPGTRLLVL.

The chain uses TRBV28 and TRBJ2-5, with 7 positions matching TRBD1. The CDR3 covers 15 residues. The junction had 7 bases not matched to a gene; V was cut back by 5 bases and J by 1 base. The germline CDR1 and CDR2 sequences are MDHEN and SYDVKM. The CDR3 sequence: CASSLADRPQETQYF. As DNA, the CDR3 is TGTGCCAGCAGTCTCGCGGACAGGCCCCAAGAGACCCAGTACTTC.

The gene calls are TRBV18 and TRBJ1-4; D call uncertain. The CDR3 covers 14 residues. Germline V CDR1 and CDR2: KGHSH, LQKENI. The V gene lost 2 bases and the J gene lost 0 bases, with 4 bases spanning the gap. In DNA form, the CDR3 reads TGTGCCAGCTCACCAATAGCAACTAATGAAAAACTGTTTTTT. It encodes CASSPIATNEKLFF.

The chain joins TRBV12-5 to TRBJ1-5; no clear D gene. This CDR3 has 11 amino acids. Per the germline V gene, CDR1 is LGHNT and CDR2 is FRNRAP. Trimming removed 1 base from V and 9 bases from J, with 4 bases in between. Here the CDR3 DNA reads TGTGCTAGTGGTTTGGACACGCCCCAGCATTTT. It codes for CASGLDTPQHF.